This T cell receptor beta chain appears in the sequencing data of a study of blood T cell repertoires in COVID-19. Study-level background: Material from acute and convalescent COVID-19 was sourced from the United States, Italy and Spain. PBMCs, B-cell-depleted T cells, or T cells were the source of the cDNA or gDNA that made up the material.

V lost 0 bases and J 6 bases, leaving 13 bases between the germline ends. Germline-derived CDR1 and CDR2 are SGDLS and YYNGEE. This CDR3 has 14 residues. Original analysis: By means of reference gene primer amplification, nucleated cell counts were estimated. Data came from immunoSEQ multiplex PCR; TCRdb stores just in-frame clones and leaves some out. For V, J and clone size, that table is used; D and trimming come from the DNA. This table has about 43,000 clones, 87% appearing once. The TCR originated in a man aged 60 to 75 with active COVID-19. The chain joins TRBV9 to TRBJ2-7; TRBD1 might be the D (5 bases). The sequencing sample was made of peripheral blood. The CDR3 DNA is TGTGCCAGCAGCGTAGACGGCAGGGTGTCCGAGCAGTACTTC. Encoded protein: CASSVDGRVSEQYF.